What follows describes a single T cell receptor beta chain. This record comes from a study of PD-L1 blockade in urothelial cancer. Turning to the study itself: Patients went on atezolizumab in about 2014, receiving 1,200 mg intravenously every 3 weeks. Blood was subjected to analysis at 3 weeks (second dose) and 6 weeks following treatment start.

Peripheral blood mononuclear cells were collected from every patient before and during treatment, yielding between 1 and 8 samples per patient. The CDR3 loop spans 13 amino acids. With V trimmed by 8 bases and J by 5 bases, 2 bases remained unmatched. Germline V gene data show CDR1 as MDHEN and CDR2 as SYDVKM. Produced via immunoSEQ multiplex PCR; TCRdb's table is partial and in-frame only. This table holds around 51,000 clones, roughly 86% found once. The V gene is TRBV28, the J gene TRBJ2-1; 11 bases match TRBD2. The sample consisted of PBMCs, taken around atezolizumab (anti-PD-L1) treatment. This TCR derives from a man aged 55 to 70 with urothelial cancer. Here the CDR3 DNA reads TGTGCCAGCGGGACTAGCGGAAACAATGAGCAGTTCTTC. This codes for CASGTSGNNEQFF.